One sample yielded the 5 T cell receptor beta chains listed below, sequenced in a study of CD8 T cells in ankylosing spondylitis. TCRdb reprocessed the 5' RACE reads via MiXCR and lists one record per CDR3 protein. The table shows approximately 150,000 distinct CDR3 sequences, with roughly a third occurring only once. The sample consisted of synovial fluid, either unsorted or a sorted T cell fraction (not recorded which). The receptors come from a male donor with ankylosing spondylitis.

The J gene is TRBJ1-2, the V gene TRBV19; D remains unclear. V lost 7 bases and J 7 bases, leaving 10 bases between the germline ends. The CDR3 runs 11 residues. CDR1 is LNHDA and CDR2 is SQIVND in the germline V gene (reference sequence). The CDR3 region has the DNA TGTGCCAGTACCCTGGGCGTTGGCTACACCTTC. This encodes CASTLGVGYTF.

The chain links TRBV7-2 to TRBJ2-1; TRBD2 matches 11 bases. CDR3 length: 16 amino acids. Trimming at V came to 0 bases and at J to 7 bases, leaving 5 bases not matched to a gene. Germline CDR1 reads SGHTA; CDR2 reads FQGNSA. CDR3 nucleotides: TGTGCCAGCAGCTTAGCGCTAGCGGGGGGCTGGAATGAGCAGTTCTTC. Translated: CASSLALAGGWNEQFF. The full variable domain, its missing parts supplied by reference TRBV7-2 and TRBJ2-1, is GAGVSQSPSNKVTEKGKDVELRCDPISGHTALYWYRQSLGQGLEFLIYFQGNSAPDKSGLPSDRFSAERTGGSVSTLTIQRTQQEDSAVYLCASSLALAGGWNEQFFGPGTRLTVL.

The CDR3 spells CASSPSATKGNSPLHF. For the CDR3, the DNA is TGTGCCAGCTCACCCAGCGCAACGAAAGGGAATTCACCCCTCCACTTT. This sequence joins TRBV18 and TRBJ1-6; no clear D gene. The ends were cut back, 3 bases at V and 7 bases at J, with 16 bases in the middle. Germline assignment: CDR1 KGHSH and CDR2 LQKENI. The CDR3 consists of 16 residues.

This clonotype was recorded a few times. The V call is TRBV20-1, the J call TRBJ2-1, with D possibly being TRBD1 (6 bases). Per the germline V gene, CDR1 is DFQATT and CDR2 is SNEGSKA (reference sequence). The V end lost 1 base, the J end lost 1 base, and 17 bases lay between the germline ends. The CDR3 covers 17 residues. The CDR3 DNA sequence: TGCAGTGCTAGAGGCCCGCGCAGGGGCAAGTCCTACAATGAGCAGTTCTTC. Amino acid sequence: CSARGPRRGKSYNEQFF.

This clonotype was seen many times. The chain is built from TRBV12-3 or TRBV12-4 and TRBJ1-5, with 7 bases aligning to TRBD1. This CDR3 contains 17 residues. The ends lost 2 bases at V and 2 bases at J; junction bases unmatched: 9. DNA for the CDR3: TGTGCCAGCAGTTTACAGGGGGGCGCGCGGGGCAATCAGCCCCAGCATTTT. The encoded protein is CASSLQGGARGNQPQHF.